This TCR beta chain was sequenced in a study of vaccination effects on CD4 cells after COVID-19. About the research overall: Peptides at roughly 10 ug/ml and IL-2 at approximately 9.1 IU/ml were added to fewer than 2.5 million PBMC per well.

Study-wide points: Convalescent patients were scarce in the study, and it lacked early post-infection timepoints.

This clone was detected a few times. No antigen is known for it. Assay: immunoSEQ multiplex PCR; the TCRdb copy retains only in-frame clones and omits some. The sample comprises approximately 37,000 clones, around two thirds of which are singletons, and 6% to 8.5% rests with the top ten. Researchers isolated CD4+ T cells once approximately eleven days of culture had elapsed. Participants completed two doses of the BNT162b2 or mRNA-1273 vaccine. A half-medium replacement with IL-2 medium was carried out on days 3 and 7. The ends were cut back, 2 bases at V and 3 bases at J, with 11 bases in the middle. The CDR3 is 14 amino acids. Germline CDR1 reads SNHLY; CDR2 reads FYNNEI.

This clonotype originated in a human donor who received a COVID-19 vaccine. This chain links TRBV2 with TRBJ2-7, with no clear D. The source material was CD4+ T cells from PBMCs cultured without peptide, sampled after COVID-19 vaccination. The CDR3 DNA reads as TGTGCCAGCAGTGAAAGGGCTTACCGCTACGAGCAGTACTTC. Its protein is CASSERAYRYEQYF.